What follows are 5 T cell receptor beta chains derived from one specimen sequenced in a study of shared clonotypes between healthy human individuals. Repertoires were generated with immunoSEQ multiplex PCR, while TCRdb's copy carries only in-frame clones and drops some. Of nearly 750,000 clones in the sample, roughly 72% were seen once. Sequencing used memory CD4+ T cells sorted from blood. Specified subset: CD45RA-negative fraction. These TCRs come from a woman aged 25 to 39 in good health.

Here the CDR3 DNA reads TGTGCCAGCCACGTAGGGTACGAGCAGTACTTC. Its protein product is CASHVGYEQYF. The V and J genes are TRBV28 and TRBJ2-7; no clear D. From germline, CDR1 is MDHEN and CDR2 SYDVKM. This CDR3 has 11 amino acids. V lost 8 bases to trimming and J lost 4 bases, with 9 bases between them.

The chain combines TRBV5-1 with TRBJ2-7, with 8 positions matching TRBD2. Trimming cost V 5 bases and J 3 bases; bases outside gene matches: 16. This CDR3 has 17 amino acids. Germline V gene data show CDR1 as SGHRS and CDR2 as YFSETQ. CDR3 DNA: TGCGCCAGCAGTCCACAGAACAGCGGGAGCTACCTCTACGAGCAGTACTTC. The encoded protein is CASSPQNSGSYLYEQYF.

The gene calls are TRBV6-6 and TRBJ1-1; D remains unclear. CDR3 size: 13 residues. The V gene lost 6 bases and the J gene lost 1 base, with 9 bases spanning the gap. Germline V lookup: CDR1 MNHNY, CDR2 SVGAGI (reference sequence). CDR3 coding DNA: TGTGCCAGCAGGGACTTTGAGAACACTGAAGCTTTCTTT. Translating gives CASRDFENTEAFF.

Notes on this clone: Other DNA variants within this sample encode the same CDR3. The chain carries TRBV30 and TRBJ1-1; D perhaps matches TRBD1 (5 bases). V was trimmed by 0 bases and J by 3 bases, leaving 11 bases between them. The length of the CDR3 is 14 residues. Germline CDR1 is GTSNPN and CDR2 is SVGIG (reference sequence). The CDR3 DNA reads TGTGCCTGGAGTGTAAGGTTCAGGGACACTGAAGCTTTCTTT. This encodes CAWSVRFRDTEAFF.

The CDR3 DNA follows: TGTGCCAGCAGCTTAGGGAGTCTACGCAATGAGCAGTTCTTC. Translating gives CASSLGSLRNEQFF. This sequence joins TRBV11-2 and TRBJ2-1; no firm D call. V was shortened by 1 base and J by 6 bases, with 10 bases between the two germline ends. The CDR3 has 14 residues. Germline assignment: CDR1 SGHAT and CDR2 FQNNGV.